These 25 T cell receptor beta chains came from one sample sequenced in a study of CD8+CD57+ T cells in acquired aplastic anemia. It was genomic DNA that served as the template for profiling TCR beta VDJ and CDR3. MiXCR, applied by TCRdb to the reads, yields one record per CDR3 protein. The top ten hold under 1.2% of the sample, which has some 170,000 distinct CDR3 sequences, 35% to 55% seen once. The sample taken for sequencing was sorted CD4+, CD8+, or CD8+CD57+ T cells (not recorded which) from PBMCs. All receptors come from a human donor in good health.

This clonotype has ten or more counts. The chain uses TRBV19 and TRBJ2-2; D uncertain. Germline V gene lookup returns CDR1 LNHDA and CDR2 SQIVND (reference sequence). This CDR3 has 16 amino acids. Trimming cost V 5 bases and J 1 base, with 14 bases left between them. The CDR3 region has the DNA TGTGCCAGTAGTCCTATAGCTGCCATGAACACCGGGGAGCTGTTTTTT. It yields the protein CASSPIAAMNTGELFF.

The chain employs TRBV7-9 and TRBJ2-7; either TRBD1 or TRBD2 may supply D (5 bases each). CDR3 length: 12 residues. Per germline, CDR1 SEHNR and CDR2 FQNEAQ (reference sequence). V was pared by 5 bases and J by 7 bases, with 12 bases between. The CDR3 loop reads CASSRDGTEQYF. The CDR3, as DNA: TGTGCCAGCAGCCGGGACGGGACGGAGCAGTACTTC.

The sample holds a few counts of this clonotype. This chain uses TRBV20-1 with TRBJ2-7; D possibly corresponds to TRBD2 (8 bases). V lost 6 bases and J 1 base, leaving 16 bases between the germline ends. CDR3 size: 14 residues. Looked up from germline, CDR1 is DFQATT and CDR2 is SNEGSKA (reference sequence). Here the CDR3 DNA reads TGCAGTGCCACGGGAGGGGGCTGGTCCTACGAGCAGTACTTC. Protein product: CSATGGGWSYEQYF.

This clonotype has a single count. The chain has TRBV24-1 and TRBJ2-5, with 12 bases that match TRBD2. The germline gives CDR1 KGHDR, CDR2 SFDVKD. This CDR3 is 15 amino acids long. V dropped 4 bases and J dropped 5; count of bases not matched to a gene: 4. In nucleotides, the CDR3 is TGTGCCACCAGTGACCCCACTAGCGGGGGGGAGACCCAGTACTTC. It translates to CATSDPTSGGETQYF.

This clonotype was detected ten times or more. The gene calls are TRBV29-1 and TRBJ1-1; D remains ambiguous. The CDR3 covers 14 residues. Trimming cost V 3 bases and J 5 bases, with 16 bases left between them. Per the germline V gene, CDR1 is SQVTM and CDR2 is ANQGSEA. For the CDR3, the DNA is TGCAGCGTTGAGGCTGGGCCCCGGCGGACTGAAGCTTTCTTT. It codes for CSVEAGPRRTEAFF.

In its sample, this clonotype was seen many times. The rearrangement links TRBV7-2 to TRBJ2-3, with 7 positions matching TRBD2. The V and J ends lost 1 base and 2 bases, in that order; junction bases with no gene match: 3. Germline V gene lookup returns CDR1 SGHTA and CDR2 FQGNSA. This CDR3 is 15 amino acids long. Written as DNA, the CDR3 is TGTGCCAGCAGCTTAGTCAGCGGGACCACAGATACGCAGTATTTT. This translates into CASSLVSGTTDTQYF.

This clonotype was detected a few times. This sequence joins TRBV4-2 and TRBJ2-1, with 12 bases matching TRBD2. Germline V gene data show CDR1 as LGHNA and CDR2 as YNFKEQ. The CDR3 is made up of 16 amino acids. The V and J ends lost 4 bases and 10 bases, in that order; junction bases with no gene match: 11. The CDR3 is CASSPTGTSGLGEQFF. CDR3 nucleotide sequence: TGTGCCAGCAGCCCCACCGGGACTAGCGGGCTAGGGGAGCAGTTCTTC.

A remark on this clonotype: With a much larger clone just one base away, this may be a read error. The chain has TRBV9 and TRBJ1-3; no definite D call. The CDR3 is 16 amino acids. The germline gives CDR1 SGDLS, CDR2 YYNGEE. Written as DNA, the CDR3 is TGTGCCAGCAGCGTAGGACCATCCATCGCTGGAAACACCATACATTTT. Its translation is CASSVGPSIAGNTIHF.

This clonotype turned up a few times. The genes are TRBV7-2 and TRBJ1-2; 7 bases agree with TRBD1. The germline CDR1 and CDR2 sequences are SGHTA and FQGNSA. The length of the CDR3 is 13 residues. Unmatched junction bases numbered 5, after V lost 1 base and J lost 9 bases. Here the CDR3 reads CASSLVAGGSYTF. The CDR3 bases are TGTGCCAGCAGCTTAGTGGCAGGGGGTAGCTACACCTTC.

About this clonotype itself: One end of the junction does not line up with germline, which may come from a read error. The chain combines TRBV7-2 with TRBJ1-6; 7 positions match TRBD1. The CDR3 spans 14 residues. The germline CDR1 and CDR2 sequences are SGHTA and FQGNSA. The CDR3 spells CASSFGTDNSPLHF. The CDR3 DNA sequence: TGTGCCAGCAGCTTCGGGACAGATAATTCACCTCTCCACTTT.

The sample holds a few counts of this clonotype. This chain connects TRBV10-3 to TRBJ1-6, with D maybe TRBD1 (5 bases). This CDR3 is built from 13 residues. Deletions cut 2 bases from V and 7 bases from J, with 6 bases between. Germline values: CDR1 ENHRY, CDR2 SYGVKD. CDR3 loop: CAISEEGNSPLHF. CDR3 bases: TGTGCCATCAGTGAGGAGGGGAATTCACCCCTCCACTTT.

This clonotype was picked up many times. The V call is TRBV7-9, the J call TRBJ1-2; D is perhaps TRBD1 (5 bases). The V gene's germline CDR1 is SEHNR and CDR2 FQNEAQ (reference sequence). This CDR3 region has 11 residues. Trimming left V 3 bases short and J 8 bases short, with 7 bases between. The CDR3 loop is CASSFGGGYTF. DNA for the CDR3: TGTGCCAGCAGCTTCGGGGGGGGCTACACCTTC. Drawing the rest from reference TRBV7-9 and TRBJ1-2, the complete variable domain is DTGVSQNPRHKITKRGQNVTFRCDPISEHNRLYWYRQTLGQGPEFLTYFQNEAQLEKSRLLSDRFSAERPKGSFSTLEIQRTEQGDSAMYLCASSFGGGYTFGSGTRLTVV.

J is TRBJ2-7 and V is TRBV9; 7 bases map to TRBD1. This CDR3 has 14 residues. Germline V gives CDR1 SGDLS, CDR2 YYNGEE. V was pared by 3 bases and J by 5 bases, with 8 bases of the junction left unmatched. The CDR3 spells CASSATGVINEQYF. The CDR3 DNA follows: TGTGCCAGCAGCGCTACAGGGGTAATTAACGAGCAGTACTTC.

The chain couples TRBV15 to TRBJ2-7; D gene ambiguous. Trimming took off 0 bases at V and 1 base at J, with 7 bases between the two ends. Germline V gene sequence: CDR1 LNHNV, CDR2 YYDKDF (reference sequence). The CDR3 is 14 amino acids. As DNA, the CDR3 is TGTGCCACCAGCAGAGATCTTGGGTCCTACGAGCAGTACTTC. Protein: CATSRDLGSYEQYF.

This clonotype occurred many times. The chain links TRBV6-1 to TRBJ1-1; unclear D gene. CDR3 length: 11 residues. Deletions cut 6 bases from V and 1 base from J, with 3 bases between. Germline V gene lookup returns CDR1 MNHNS and CDR2 SASEGT. CDR3 bases: TGTGCCAGCAGGGCGAACACTGAAGCTTTCTTT. Protein: CASRANTEAFF.

This chain links TRBV11-2 with TRBJ2-1; TRBD1 is a possible D gene (5 bases). Germline V CDR1 and CDR2: SGHAT, FQNNGV. CDR3 length equals 14 residues. Between the trimmed V and J ends, which lost 5 bases and 8 bases, there was a span of 16 bases. This chain's CDR3 is CASSPQVGWDEQFF. In DNA, the CDR3 is TGTGCCAGCAGCCCACAGGTAGGGTGGGATGAGCAGTTCTTC.

The chain employs TRBV12-3 or TRBV12-4 and TRBJ2-5, with unresolved D. Gene TRBJ2-7 matches the end of the DNA better, so the J call may be wrong. The CDR3 has 13 residues. The CDR3 nucleotides read TGTGCCAGCAGTTTAACTAACTCCTACGAGCAGTACTTC. This encodes CASSLTNSYEQYF.

This clonotype occurred many times. The chain links TRBV2 to TRBJ1-5; D perhaps matches TRBD1 (6 bases). Germline assignment: CDR1 SNHLY and CDR2 FYNNEI. Trimming shortened V by 4 bases and J by 11 bases, and 15 bases separated the two germline ends. CDR3 length equals 13 residues. The CDR3 region is CASSVGGTRTQHF. The CDR3 DNA sequence: TGTGCCAGCAGTGTTGGGGGGACACGGACCCAGCATTTT.

This clonotype has ten or more counts. The chain uses TRBV7-7 and TRBJ2-5; 7 bases are a match to TRBD1. The J segment lost 1 base and the V segment lost 5 bases, leaving 1 base of the junction unmatched. The CDR3 sequence is 13 residues long. The V gene's germline CDR1 is SSHAT and CDR2 FNYEAQ (reference sequence). CDR3 sequence: CASSPGGQETQYF. Written as DNA, the CDR3 is TGTGCCAGCAGCCCAGGGGGCCAAGAGACCCAGTACTTC.

This clonotype was counted many times. This sequence joins TRBV20-1 and TRBJ2-7, with TRBD2 identical over 7 bases. Per the germline V gene, CDR1 is DFQATT and CDR2 is SNEGSKA (reference sequence). The CDR3 loop spans 15 amino acids. Trimming cost V 6 bases and J 2 bases; bases outside gene matches: 13. CDR3: CSAPPLAGAAYEQYF. Here the CDR3 DNA reads TGCAGTGCCCCCCCCCTTGCGGGAGCCGCCTACGAGCAGTACTTC.

There are many counts of this clonotype. The chain carries TRBV25-1 and TRBJ1-6; weak D call: TRBD1 (5 bases). Germline CDR1 and CDR2: MGHDK and SYGVNS. CDR3 length: 13 amino acids. Trimming took 3 bases from V and 7 from J, leaving 7 bases between them. CDR3 coding DNA: TGTGCCAGCAGTGACGGGGCCAATTCACCCCTCCACTTT. It yields the protein CASSDGANSPLHF.

This clonotype was seen many times. The chain recombines TRBV20-1 with TRBJ2-3; 8 positions agree with TRBD2. V shed 7 bases, J shed 3 bases, and the junction held 9 bases outside the gene matches. The CDR3 length is 14 residues. From germline, CDR1 is DFQATT and CDR2 SNEGSKA (reference sequence). The CDR3 reads CSVGRAGATDTQYF. In nucleotides, the CDR3 is TGCAGTGTTGGGAGAGCGGGAGCAACAGATACGCAGTATTTT.

This chain links TRBV29-1 with TRBJ2-2; 8 positions agree with TRBD1. Germline CDR1 is SQVTM and CDR2 is ANQGSEA. Trimming at V came to 2 bases and at J to 0 bases, leaving 2 bases not matched to a gene. The CDR3 is made up of 15 amino acids. The CDR3 coding sequence is TGCAGCGTTGAAATGACAGGGGCGAACACCGGGGAGCTGTTTTTT. It specifies CSVEMTGANTGELFF.

The V gene is TRBV9, the J gene TRBJ2-5; a weak D match, TRBD2 (5 bases). Trimming took 4 bases from V and 5 from J, leaving 12 bases between them. Germline loops: CDR1 SGDLS, CDR2 YYNGEE. This CDR3 is built from 13 residues. The CDR3 bases are TGTGCCAGCAGCCCGGGGAGTATGGAGACCCAGTACTTC. This gives the protein CASSPGSMETQYF. Full variable domain (missing parts from reference TRBV9 and TRBJ2-5): DSGVTQTPKHLITATGQRVTLRCSPRSGDLSVYWYQQSLDQGLQFLIQYYNGEERAKGNILERFSAQQFPDLHSELNLSSLELGDSALYFCASSPGSMETQYFGPGTRLLVL.

The CDR3 protein is CASSDVFIHKQYF. CDR3 sequence (DNA): TGTGCCAGCAGTGACGTATTCATCCACAAGCAGTACTTC. V is TRBV12-3 or TRBV12-4 and J is TRBJ2-7; D gene unclear. The V gene lost 5 bases and the J gene lost 8 bases, with 16 bases spanning the gap. CDR3 length: 13 amino acids.